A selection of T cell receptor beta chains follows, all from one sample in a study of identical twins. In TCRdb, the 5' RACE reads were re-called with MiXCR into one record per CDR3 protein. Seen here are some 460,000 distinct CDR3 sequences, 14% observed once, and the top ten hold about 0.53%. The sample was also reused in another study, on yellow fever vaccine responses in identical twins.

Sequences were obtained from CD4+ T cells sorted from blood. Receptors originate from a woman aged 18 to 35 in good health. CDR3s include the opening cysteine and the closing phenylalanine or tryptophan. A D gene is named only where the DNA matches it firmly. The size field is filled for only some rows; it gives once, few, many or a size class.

cdr3_aa: CASSSQQGERGGYTF
cdr3_nt: TGTGCCAGCAGCTCACAACAGGGGGAAAGGGGTGGCTACACCTTC
d_call: TRBD1
clone_size: -
v_call: TRBV7-3
j_call: TRBJ1-2

cdr3_aa: CASTTGTGTDTQYF
cdr3_nt: TGTGCCAGCACCACCGGGACAGGGACAGATACGCAGTATTTT
d_call: TRBD1
clone_size: many
v_call: TRBV7-2
j_call: TRBJ2-3

cdr3_aa: CSAGAGGSGIF
cdr3_nt: TGCAGCGCCGGTGCGGGTGGTAGCGGGATCTTC
d_call: TRBD2
clone_size: -
v_call: TRBV29-1
j_call: TRBJ2-1

cdr3_aa: CASSWGQGASYEQYF
cdr3_nt: TGTGCCAGCAGCTGGGGCCAGGGGGCTTCCTACGAGCAGTACTTC
d_call: TRBD1
clone_size: many
v_call: TRBV11-1
j_call: TRBJ2-7

cdr3_aa: CASSGGLAEDRIASTDTQYF
cdr3_nt: TGTGCCAGCAGCGGGGGACTAGCGGAAGATAGGATAGCCAGCACAGATACGCAGTATTTT
d_call: TRBD2
clone_size: few
v_call: TRBV14
j_call: TRBJ2-3

cdr3_aa: CASSLALQIYNEQFF
cdr3_nt: TGTGCCAGCAGCTTAGCTTTACAGATCTACAATGAGCAGTTCTTC
d_call: -
clone_size: few
v_call: TRBV7-9
j_call: TRBJ2-1

cdr3_aa: CASTQAGAHNEQFF
cdr3_nt: TGTGCCAGCACCCAAGCGGGAGCTCACAATGAGCAGTTCTTC
d_call: TRBD2
clone_size: few
v_call: TRBV6-2/TRBV6-3
j_call: TRBJ2-1

cdr3_aa: CASSQDRQGENTQYF
cdr3_nt: TGCGCCAGCAGCCAAGATAGGCAGGGTGAGAATACGCAGTATTTT
d_call: -
clone_size: -
v_call: TRBV4-1
j_call: TRBJ2-3

cdr3_aa: CASSYSNGLYEQYF
cdr3_nt: TGTGCCAGCAGTTACAGTAATGGACTATACGAGCAGTACTTC
d_call: -
clone_size: few
v_call: TRBV6-5
j_call: TRBJ2-7

cdr3_aa: CASSLASATTYNEQFF
cdr3_nt: TGTGCCAGCAGCTTAGCTTCGGCCACCACCTACAATGAGCAGTTCTTC
d_call: -
clone_size: -
v_call: TRBV7-2
j_call: TRBJ2-1

cdr3_aa: CATSEGVQPQHF
cdr3_nt: TGTGCCACCAGTGAAGGGGTCCAGCCCCAGCATTTT
d_call: -
clone_size: few
v_call: TRBV24-1
j_call: TRBJ1-5

cdr3_aa: CASSHQASGGPEQFF
cdr3_nt: TGTGCCAGCAGCCACCAGGCTAGCGGGGGCCCTGAGCAGTTCTTC
d_call: TRBD2
clone_size: few
v_call: TRBV3-1
j_call: TRBJ2-1

cdr3_aa: CATSEPQGARGNTIYF
cdr3_nt: TGTGCCACCAGTGAACCACAGGGGGCACGTGGAAACACCATATATTTT
d_call: TRBD1
clone_size: -
v_call: TRBV15
j_call: TRBJ1-3

cdr3_aa: CASSQGVAPYNEQFF
cdr3_nt: TGCGCCAGCAGCCAAGGGGTAGCGCCCTACAATGAGCAGTTCTTC
d_call: -
clone_size: many
v_call: TRBV4-3
j_call: TRBJ2-1